Each of the 3 T cell receptor beta chains below was sequenced from the same sample in a study of shared clonotypes between healthy human individuals. Positively selected for CCR7, the CD45RO-negative cells used as naive CD8 cells excluded terminally differentiated effector memory CD45RA+ cells. Sequenced by immunoSEQ multiplex PCR; TCRdb stores in-frame clones only, minus some. The sample consists of roughly 770,000 clones, roughly 96% of them appearing once. The sample taken for sequencing was naive CD8+ T cells sorted from blood. These receptors all come from a man under 40 in good health.

The chain employs TRBV19 and TRBJ1-1, with D perhaps matching TRBD1 (5 bases). The CDR3 sequence is 15 residues long. Looked up from germline, CDR1 is LNHDA and CDR2 is SQIVND (reference sequence). V was shortened by 5 bases and J by 2 bases, with 15 bases between the two germline ends. CDR3 protein: CASSATGVKNTEAFF. CDR3 nucleotide sequence: TGTGCCAGTAGTGCAACAGGAGTCAAAAACACTGAAGCTTTCTTT.

The V and J genes are TRBV27 and TRBJ2-2; 7 nucleotides match TRBD2. Per the germline V gene, CDR1 is MNHEY and CDR2 is SMNVEV (reference sequence). This CDR3 contains 15 residues. Trimming took 6 bases from V and 1 from J; bases not matched to a gene: 5. The CDR3 DNA reads TGTGCCAGCAGCCCAAGCGGGATGAACACCGGGGAGCTGTTTTTT. This gives the protein CASSPSGMNTGELFF.

This rearrangement joins TRBV4-1 to TRBJ2-2, with 7 bases that match TRBD1. The CDR3 covers 15 residues. Unmatched junction bases numbered 5, after V lost 4 bases and J lost 3 bases. CDR1 MGHRA and CDR2 YSYEKL come from the germline V gene. The CDR3, as DNA: TGCGCCAGCAGCCGACCGACAGGGTACACCGGGGAGCTGTTTTTT. Encoded protein: CASSRPTGYTGELFF.